This is a list of T cell receptor beta chains from one sample in a study of blood T cell repertoires in COVID-19. Here immunoSEQ multiplex PCR was the method, and the copy in TCRdb shows in-frame clones only, minus some. In the table there are about 300,000 clones, approximately 83% of which are singletons. The sample was peripheral blood. These receptors were collected from a human donor in a cohort sampled during active COVID-19. The CDR3 runs from the conserved cysteine through the conserved F or W. The D gene is left open where the match is weak. Part of the rows lack a size; the others show once, few, many or a class for expanded clones.

V gene	J gene	clone size	D gene	CDR3 protein	CDR3 DNA
TRBV19	TRBJ2-3	NA	TRBD2	CASRGPQGLANRLTDTQYF	TGTGCCAGTAGAGGACCTCAGGGACTAGCGAACCGACTCACAGATACGCAGTATTTT
TRBV10-3	TRBJ2-3	NA	NA	CATHSSDTQYF	TGTGCCACCCACTCTTCAGATACGCAGTATTTT
TRBV3-1/TRBV3-2	TRBJ2-1	NA	TRBD1	CASSGGTGAYNEQFF	TGTGCCAGCAGCGGAGGGACAGGTGCCTACAATGAGCAGTTCTTC
TRBV11-2	TRBJ1-6	NA	NA	CASSSGGSYNSPLHF	TGTGCCAGCAGCTCGGGAGGGTCCTATAATTCACCCCTCCACTTT
TRBV6-2/TRBV6-3	TRBJ2-3	NA	TRBD2	CASSYSWASGRTDTQYF	TGTGCCAGCAGTTACTCCTGGGCTAGCGGGAGGACAGATACGCAGTATTTT
TRBV19	TRBJ2-5	once	TRBD1	CASRALGTEQETQYF	TGTGCCAGCAGGGCCCTCGGGACAGAACAAGAGACCCAGTACTTC
TRBV24-1	TRBJ2-3	NA	NA	CATSGVENTDTQYF	TGTGCCACCAGTGGAGTAGAGAACACAGATACGCAGTATTTT
TRBV7-9	TRBJ2-5	NA	NA	CASSLSGPQETQYF	TGTGCCAGCAGCTTAAGCGGGCCCCAAGAGACCCAGTACTTC
TRBV7-9	TRBJ2-7	NA	TRBD2	CASSLGMASGKDEQYF	TGTGCCAGCAGCTTAGGTATGGCTAGCGGGAAGGACGAGCAGTACTTC
TRBV19	TRBJ1-6	NA	NA	CASSIGQGILNSPLHF	TGTGCCAGTAGTATTGGCCAGGGGATTCTCAATTCACCCCTCCACTTT
TRBV5-1	TRBJ2-6	NA	NA	CASSRDTGANVLTF	TGCGCCAGCAGCAGGGACACTGGGGCCAACGTCCTGACTTTC
TRBV2	TRBJ1-5	NA	NA	CASGRDSPRGNQPQHF	TGTGCCAGCGGCCGGGACTCGCCCCGGGGCAATCAGCCCCAGCATTTT
TRBV5-4	TRBJ2-7	NA	NA	CASSLQGEQYF	TGTGCCAGCAGCTTACAGGGCGAGCAGTACTTC
TRBV5-6	TRBJ2-5	NA	NA	CASVLAVETQYF	TGTGCCAGCGTTTTAGCGGTAGAGACCCAGTACTTC
TRBV3-1/TRBV3-2	TRBJ2-2	once	TRBD1	CASTADRGLFGELFF	TGTGCCAGCACGGCCGACAGGGGGCTATTCGGGGAGCTGTTTTTT
TRBV11-1	TRBJ2-7	NA	NA	CASSLQGIAYEQYF	TGTGCCAGCAGCTTACAGGGGATCGCCTACGAGCAGTACTTC
TRBV6-5	TRBJ2-7	NA	NA	CASRQLSSYEQYF	TGTGCCAGTCGACAGTTGAGCTCCTACGAGCAGTACTTC
TRBV10-2	TRBJ2-2	NA	TRBD1	CASSFPLTGTGELFF	TGCGCCAGCAGCTTTCCGCTGACAGGGACCGGGGAGCTGTTTTTT
TRBV28	TRBJ1-2	NA	NA	CASSRQGSGYTF	TGTGCCAGCAGTCGTCAGGGGTCTGGCTACACCTTC
TRBV6-5	TRBJ1-1	NA	NA	CASSYSRRNTEAFF	TGTGCCAGCAGTTACTCGCGGAGAAACACTGAAGCTTTCTTT
TRBV28	TRBJ2-7	NA	NA	CASSLLYEQYF	TGTGCCAGCAGTTTACTTTACGAGCAGTACTTC
TRBV6-5	TRBJ1-1	NA	TRBD1	CASSYSRIQGASEAFF	TGTGCCAGCAGTTACTCGAGAATCCAGGGGGCTTCTGAAGCTTTCTTT
TRBV7-6	TRBJ2-1	NA	NA	CASSIKKMSSYNEQFF	TGTGCCAGCAGCATAAAGAAGATGAGCTCCTACAATGAGCAGTTCTTC
TRBV19	TRBJ2-3	NA	TRBD2	CASSIHREGPQYF	TGTGCCAGTAGTATCCATCGGGAGGGACCGCAGTATTTT